Following are 5 T cell receptor beta chains from one sample sequenced in a study of blood T cell repertoires in COVID-19. Assay used: immunoSEQ multiplex PCR; TCRdb lists only in-frame clones, some missing. The top ten hold roughly a fifth of the sample, which has fewer than 60,000 clones, 89% seen once. The sample taken for sequencing was peripheral blood. These TCRs come from a human donor in a cohort sampled during active COVID-19.

This chain connects TRBV5-1 to TRBJ2-3; a weak D match, TRBD2 (6 bases). The CDR3 contains 17 residues. Germline V gives CDR1 SGHRS, CDR2 YFSETQ. Trimming removed 0 bases from V and 3 bases from J, with 17 bases in between. The CDR3 protein is CASSLAWDLRGTDTQYF. The CDR3 DNA follows: TGCGCCAGCAGCTTGGCCTGGGACCTTCGGGGGACAGATACGCAGTATTTT.

The chain is built from TRBV28 and TRBJ2-5; D may be TRBD1 (6 bases). CDR3 length: 15 residues. The germline gives CDR1 MDHEN, CDR2 SYDVKM. The V end was cut by 3 bases, the J end by 5 bases, with 16 bases between. The CDR3: CASSLDSRALETQYF. CDR3 coding DNA: TGTGCCAGCAGTTTGGACAGTCGCGCCCTGGAGACCCAGTACTTC.

The chain has TRBV5-6 and TRBJ1-5, with 7 bases aligning to TRBD1. CDR3 length: 16 amino acids. V lost 1 base, J lost 6 bases, and 10 bases stayed unmatched. Germline CDR1 SGHDT, CDR2 YYEEEE. The chain's CDR3 is CASSLSRGRGVQPQHF. The CDR3 DNA sequence: TGTGCCAGCAGCTTGTCGAGGGGGCGCGGGGTTCAGCCCCAGCATTTT.

V is TRBV3-1 (or the pseudogene TRBV3-2) and J is TRBJ1-2, with D possibly matching TRBD1 (5 bases). The CDR3 has 13 amino acids. Germline V gene lookup returns CDR1 LGHDT and CDR2 YNNKEL (reference sequence). V dropped 2 bases and J dropped 7 bases, with 11 bases sitting between them. The CDR3 loop reads CASSQLGGGGYTF. The CDR3 bases are TGTGCCAGCAGCCAACTCGGGGGAGGTGGCTACACCTTC.

The chain joins TRBV6-2 or TRBV6-3 to TRBJ1-2; 7 nucleotides match TRBD1. CDR1 MNHEY and CDR2 SVGEGT come from the germline V gene. Trimming removed 1 base from V and 3 bases from J; junction bases left unmatched: 5. This CDR3 comprises 15 residues. The CDR3 region has the DNA TGTGCCAGCAGTTACTACGGACAGGTCTACTATGGCTACACCTTC. Its translation: CASSYYGQVYYGYTF.